This TCR beta chain was obtained from a study of T cell clones after liver transplantation. Study-wide background: Immunosuppression withdrawal was tried within 2 years after liver transplantation in this trial. TCRbeta sequencing after a pre-transplant mixed lymphocyte reaction identified graft-donor-reactive clones, later tracked in post-transplant blood. Study observations and caveats: Graft donor-reactive T cells possibly entered the graft instead of undergoing deletion.

The data were produced by immunoSEQ multiplex PCR, yet TCRdb's version contains in-frame clones alone and is incomplete. The table shows 40,000 to 65,000 clones, with about 81% occurring only once. Concerning this clone: Its antigen is unknown.

CDR1 is LNHDA and CDR2 is SQIVND in the germline V gene (reference sequence). V was clipped by 0 bases and J by 4 bases, with 12 bases between them. The CDR3 is made up of 15 amino acids. Thawed unstimulated PBMCs were FACS-sorted by CD3, CD4 and CD8 into two populations. The rearrangement uses TRBV19 and TRBJ1-2; D is undetermined. This receptor was identified in a human donor who received a liver transplant. Sequencing used CD4+ T cells from blood, obtained before liver transplant. DNA of the CDR3: TGTGCCAGTAGTATAGATCTGGTGCGAATCTATGGCTACACCTTC. It specifies CASSIDLVRIYGYTF.